The entry that follows covers one TCR beta chain sequence. What it binds is not known. These data are taken from a study of response to subunit inactivated influenza vaccine. TCRdb re-called the RT-PCR reads with MiXCR, one entry per CDR3 protein. The sample has some 850,000 distinct CDR3 sequences, around 20% seen once; the top ten hold 11%. J lost 1 base, V lost 0 bases, and 12 bases had no gene match. The CDR3 consists of 19 residues. CDR1 is SGHVS and CDR2 is FQNEAQ in the germline V gene. Study outcomes and limitations: Each seasonal influenza vaccination, the authors suggested, recruits few new T cells.

The sequence was obtained from a man aged 45-65 years who received an inactivated influenza vaccine. Here the sequenced sample was PBMCs from blood, taken less than 6 days after vaccination. This rearrangement joins TRBV7-8 to TRBJ2-7, with 10 nucleotides matching TRBD2. The CDR3 nucleotides are TGTGCCAGCAGCTTAGCGGCTAGCGGGGGCTATGTGAGATCCTACGAGCAGTACTTC. Translating gives CASSLAASGGYVRSYEQYF.